This T cell receptor (beta chain) was captured in a study of T cell repertoires in cytomegalovirus infection. Overall study context: It was the public TCR beta signatures that indicated both CMV infection and matching HLA type. The study, taken as a whole, reports: Carriers of CMV and the relevant HLA type were discriminated by public TCR beta frequency. Predominance within the ex vivo response was attributable to HLA-C-restricted CMV-specific TCR beta clonotypes.

As regards this clonotype: The target antigen is unknown.

The CDR3 has 14 amino acids. Per the germline V gene, CDR1 is MNHEY and CDR2 is SVGEGT. V lost 6 bases, J lost 4 bases, and 5 bases stayed unmatched. Each CDR3 protein gets one entry after TCRdb re-called the reads with MiXCR. Of 150,000 or so distinct CDR3 sequences in the sample, less than 25% were seen once. Source: CD8+ T cells from cultured PBMCs, taken from culture after CMV antigen stimulation. This chain connects TRBV6-2 or TRBV6-3 to TRBJ2-3; 9 bases line up with TRBD1. This TCR was recovered from a human donor in good health (CMV status not recorded). Some clones in this sample may be carry-over from other donors' samples. This chain's CDR3 is CASRQGQGADTQYF. CDR3 nucleotide sequence: TGTGCCAGCAGACAGGGACAGGGCGCAGATACGCAGTATTTT.